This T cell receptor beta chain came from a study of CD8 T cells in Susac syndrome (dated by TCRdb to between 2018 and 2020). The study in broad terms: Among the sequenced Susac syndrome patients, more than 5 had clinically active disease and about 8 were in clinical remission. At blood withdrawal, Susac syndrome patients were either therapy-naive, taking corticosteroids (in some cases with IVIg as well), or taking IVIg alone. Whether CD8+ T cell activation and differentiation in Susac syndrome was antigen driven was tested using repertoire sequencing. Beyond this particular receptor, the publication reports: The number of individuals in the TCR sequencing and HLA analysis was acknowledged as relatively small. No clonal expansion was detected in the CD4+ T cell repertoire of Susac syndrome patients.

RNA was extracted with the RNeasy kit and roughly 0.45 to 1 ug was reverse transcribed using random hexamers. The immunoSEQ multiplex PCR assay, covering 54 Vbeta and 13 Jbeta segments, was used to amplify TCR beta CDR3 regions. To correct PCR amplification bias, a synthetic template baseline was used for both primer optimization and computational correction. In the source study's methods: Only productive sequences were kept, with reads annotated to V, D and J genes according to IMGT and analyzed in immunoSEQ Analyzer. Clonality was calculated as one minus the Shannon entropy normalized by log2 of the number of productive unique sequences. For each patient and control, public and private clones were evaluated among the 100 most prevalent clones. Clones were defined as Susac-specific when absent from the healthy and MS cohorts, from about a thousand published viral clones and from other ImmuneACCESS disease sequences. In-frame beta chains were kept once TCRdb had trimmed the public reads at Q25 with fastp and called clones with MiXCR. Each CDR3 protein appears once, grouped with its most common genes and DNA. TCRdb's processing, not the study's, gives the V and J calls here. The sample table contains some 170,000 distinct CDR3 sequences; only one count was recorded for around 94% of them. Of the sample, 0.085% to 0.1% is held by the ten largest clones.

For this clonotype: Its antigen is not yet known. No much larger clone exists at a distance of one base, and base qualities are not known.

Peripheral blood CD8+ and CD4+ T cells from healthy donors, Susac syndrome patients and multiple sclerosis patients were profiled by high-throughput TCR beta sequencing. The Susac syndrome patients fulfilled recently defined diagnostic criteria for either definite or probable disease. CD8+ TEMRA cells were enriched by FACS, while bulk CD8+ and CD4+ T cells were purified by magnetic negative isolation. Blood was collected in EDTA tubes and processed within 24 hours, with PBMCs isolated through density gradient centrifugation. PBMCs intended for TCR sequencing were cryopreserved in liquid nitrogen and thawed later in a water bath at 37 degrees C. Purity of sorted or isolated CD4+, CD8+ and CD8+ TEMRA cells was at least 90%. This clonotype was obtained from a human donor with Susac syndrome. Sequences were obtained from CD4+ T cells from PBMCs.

The CDR3 here reads CASRGQNSGANVLTF. The base sequence is TGTGCCAGCCGCGGACAAAACTCTGGGGCCAACGTCCTGACTTTC. Recombination joined TRBV6-6 with TRBJ2-6; TRBD1 is a weak D gene call, 5 bases matching. V is reduced by 8 bases and J by 0 bases, leaving a spacing of 11 bases between them. From the germline V gene (reference sequence), CDR1 is MNHNY and CDR2 is SVGAGI. From the cysteine through the phenylalanine, the CDR3 covers 15 amino acids. CDR3 DNA only is kept here, 45 bases in frame from base 1.